This paragraph reports one T cell receptor beta chain. J was trimmed by 3 bases and V by 5 bases; bases with no gene match: 6. The CDR3 has 14 residues. Germline V lookup: CDR1 MNHEY, CDR2 SVGAGI. These data come from a study of PD-L1 blockade in urothelial cancer. Study at large: Once treatment had started, blood was analyzed at 3 weeks (second dose) and again at 6 weeks. When blood samples were assessed, the median T cell count was 141,255.

Time point of the sample: pretreatment peripheral blood. Patients had locally advanced or metastatic urothelial carcinoma. TCRdb keeps only in-frame clones here, not all; method: immunoSEQ multiplex PCR. The table has roughly 67,000 clones, approximately 83% seen once. This receptor was identified in a man aged 55-75 years with urothelial cancer. The specimen comprised PBMCs, sampled around atezolizumab (anti-PD-L1) treatment. The gene calls are TRBV6-5 and TRBJ1-2, with TRBD1 matching 7 bases. CDR3 nucleotides: TGTGCCAGCAGTCCGCGACAGGGCCACTATGGCTACACCTTC. Amino acids: CASSPRQGHYGYTF.